This T cell receptor (beta chain) derives from a study of T cells in Graves' hyperthyroidism and ophthalmopathy. This clonotype was recorded many times. Antigen: not known. A lack of ophthalmopathy progression within 18 months defined stable Graves' hyperthyroidism. The study excluded patients with uncontrolled infection, other autoimmune disease, pregnancy or lactation. Researchers amplified the TCR beta CDR3 regions from RNA transcripts. Initially, a first-round RT-PCR of the TCR CDR3 employed the HTBI primer set. Each CDR3 protein is one row after TCRdb ran MiXCR on the multiplex PCR reads. The profile shows around 210,000 distinct CDR3 sequences, 17% of them singletons. The CDR3 is 19 residues long. The trim removed 2 bases at V and 3 bases at J, leaving 16 bases unmatched. Looked up from germline, CDR1 is MDHEN and CDR2 is SYDVKM. Findings and caveats of the study: Blood also showed most of the thyroid clonotypes that were expanded above 0.001.

The sample taken for sequencing was blood. The V call is TRBV28, the J call TRBJ2-7, with 10 bases lining up with TRBD2. This receptor was identified in a woman in her 50s with Graves' hyperthyroidism. The DNA for the CDR3 is TGTGCCAGCAGTTTAATCCCCTCCCCTTCTAGCGGGAGATTCTACGAGCAGTACTTC. Its protein product is CASSLIPSPSSGRFYEQYF.